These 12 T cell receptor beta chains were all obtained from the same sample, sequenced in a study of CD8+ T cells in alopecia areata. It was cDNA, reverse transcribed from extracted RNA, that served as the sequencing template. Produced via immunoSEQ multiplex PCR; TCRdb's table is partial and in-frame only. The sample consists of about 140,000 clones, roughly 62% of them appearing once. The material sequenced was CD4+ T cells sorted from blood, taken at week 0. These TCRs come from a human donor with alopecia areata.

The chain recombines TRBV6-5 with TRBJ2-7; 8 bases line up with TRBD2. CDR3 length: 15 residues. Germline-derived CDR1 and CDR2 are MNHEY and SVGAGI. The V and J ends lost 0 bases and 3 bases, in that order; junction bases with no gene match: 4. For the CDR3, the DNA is TGTGCCAGCAGTTACTCTGCGGGGGGAGGCTACGAGCAGTACTTC. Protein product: CASSYSAGGGYEQYF.

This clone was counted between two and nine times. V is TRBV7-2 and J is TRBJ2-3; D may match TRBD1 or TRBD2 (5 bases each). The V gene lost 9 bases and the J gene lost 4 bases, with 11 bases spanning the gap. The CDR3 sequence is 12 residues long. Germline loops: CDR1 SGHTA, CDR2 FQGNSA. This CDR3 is CASGGWADTQYF. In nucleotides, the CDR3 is TGTGCCAGTGGGGGATGGGCAGATACGCAGTATTTT.

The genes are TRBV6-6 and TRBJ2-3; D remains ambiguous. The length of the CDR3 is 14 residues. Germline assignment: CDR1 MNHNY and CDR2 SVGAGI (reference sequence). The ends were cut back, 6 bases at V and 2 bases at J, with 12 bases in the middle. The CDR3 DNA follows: TGTGCCAGCAGCTTTATTACGGTCACAGATACGCAGTATTTT. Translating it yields CASSFITVTDTQYF.

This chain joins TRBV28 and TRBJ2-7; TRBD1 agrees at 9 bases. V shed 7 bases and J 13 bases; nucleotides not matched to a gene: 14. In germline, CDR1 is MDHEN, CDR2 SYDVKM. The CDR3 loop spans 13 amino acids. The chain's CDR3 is CASIHPGTGQYYF. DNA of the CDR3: TGTGCCAGCATCCACCCCGGGACAGGGCAATATTACTTC.

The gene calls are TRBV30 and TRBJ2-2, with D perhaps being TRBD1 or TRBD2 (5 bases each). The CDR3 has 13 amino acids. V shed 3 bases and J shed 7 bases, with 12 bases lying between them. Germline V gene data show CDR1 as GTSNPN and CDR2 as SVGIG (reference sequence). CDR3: CAWSRDQFGELFF. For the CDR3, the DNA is TGTGCCTGGAGCAGGGACCAATTCGGGGAGCTGTTTTTT.

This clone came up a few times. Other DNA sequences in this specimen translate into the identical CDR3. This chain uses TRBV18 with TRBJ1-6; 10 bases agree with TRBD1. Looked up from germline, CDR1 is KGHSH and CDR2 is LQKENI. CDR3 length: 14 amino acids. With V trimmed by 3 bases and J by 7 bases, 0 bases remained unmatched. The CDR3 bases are TGTGCCAGCTCACCGGGACAGGGGAATTCACCCCTCCACTTT. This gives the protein CASSPGQGNSPLHF.

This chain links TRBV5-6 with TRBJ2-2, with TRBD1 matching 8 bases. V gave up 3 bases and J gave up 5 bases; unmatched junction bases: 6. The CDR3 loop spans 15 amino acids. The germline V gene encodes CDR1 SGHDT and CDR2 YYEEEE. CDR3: CASSSRGHWTGELFF. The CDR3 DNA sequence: TGTGCCAGCAGCTCCAGGGGGCATTGGACCGGGGAGCTGTTTTTT.

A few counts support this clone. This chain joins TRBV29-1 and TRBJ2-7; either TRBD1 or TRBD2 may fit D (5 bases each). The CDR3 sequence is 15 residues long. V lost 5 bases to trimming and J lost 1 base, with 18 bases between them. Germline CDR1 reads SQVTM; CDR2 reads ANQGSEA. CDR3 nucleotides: TGCAGCGTTCGGACCGGGACGGAGGTTTCCTACGAGCAGTACTTC. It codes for CSVRTGTEVSYEQYF.

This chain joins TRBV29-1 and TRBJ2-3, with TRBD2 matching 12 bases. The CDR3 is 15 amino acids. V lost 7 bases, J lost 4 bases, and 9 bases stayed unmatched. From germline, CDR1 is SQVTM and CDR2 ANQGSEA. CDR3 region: CSARRLAGDPDTQYF. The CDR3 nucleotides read TGCAGCGCCCGAAGACTAGCGGGGGACCCAGATACGCAGTATTTT.

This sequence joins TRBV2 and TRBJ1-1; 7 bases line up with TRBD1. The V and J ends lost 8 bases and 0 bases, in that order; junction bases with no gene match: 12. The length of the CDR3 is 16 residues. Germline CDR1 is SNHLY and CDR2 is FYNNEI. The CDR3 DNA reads TGTGCCAGCTCGGGATCACCAGGGGGTTTGAACACTGAAGCTTTCTTT. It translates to CASSGSPGGLNTEAFF.

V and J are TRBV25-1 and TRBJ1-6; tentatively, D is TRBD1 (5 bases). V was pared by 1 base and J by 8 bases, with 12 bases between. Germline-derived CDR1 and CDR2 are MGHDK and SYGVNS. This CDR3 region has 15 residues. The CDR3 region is CASSESRGVDSPLHF. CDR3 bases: TGTGCCAGCAGTGAATCCAGAGGGGTAGATTCACCCCTCCACTTT.

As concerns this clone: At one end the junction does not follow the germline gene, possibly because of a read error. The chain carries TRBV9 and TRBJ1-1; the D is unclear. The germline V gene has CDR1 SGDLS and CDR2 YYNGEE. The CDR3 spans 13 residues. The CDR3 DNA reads TGTGCCAGCGGCGTAGCAGGCATCACTGAAGCTTTCTTT. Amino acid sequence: CASGVAGITEAFF.